Each of the 22 T cell receptor beta chains below was sequenced from the same sample in a study of beta chain features in type 1 diabetes. Study conclusions and caveats: Shorter TCRB CDR3s, moderately but significantly so, marked every one of the four CD4+ subsets in Type 1 diabetes patients.

These TCRs are of unknown antigen specificity. Expressed TCRB transcripts were sequenced because the isolated RNA had all been reverse transcribed beforehand. This table comes from immunoSEQ multiplex PCR, and its TCRdb copy is limited to in-frame clones, with some not included. The table has 400,000 or so clones, around 13% seen once. The sample taken for sequencing was naive CD4+ T cells from blood. These receptors all come from a woman between 18 and 29 years old with type 1 diabetes.

This clone appeared a few times. The J gene is TRBJ1-4, the V gene TRBV11-1; 8 bases map to TRBD1. Germline CDR1 reads SGHAT; CDR2 reads FQDESV (reference sequence). The length of the CDR3 is 14 residues. The V and J ends lost 3 bases and 8 bases, in that order; junction bases with no gene match: 5. CDR3: CASSFQTGEEKLFF. The CDR3 DNA reads TGTGCCAGCAGCTTCCAGACAGGGGAAGAAAAACTGTTTTTT. Filled out from reference TRBV11-1 and TRBJ1-4, the complete variable domain reads EAEVAQSPRYKITEKSQAVAFWCDPISGHATLYWYRQILGQGPELLVQFQDESVVDDSQLPKDRFSAERLKGVDSTLKIQPAELGDSAMYLCASSFQTGEEKLFFGSGTQLSVL.

V and J are TRBV28 and TRBJ1-6; the D is unclear. Trimming shortened V by 8 bases and J by 7 bases, and 9 bases separated the two germline ends. This CDR3 contains 12 residues. Germline-derived CDR1 and CDR2 are MDHEN and SYDVKM. CDR3 protein: CASSQVNSPLHF. CDR3 sequence (DNA): TGTGCCAGCTCCCAGGTCAATTCACCCCTCCACTTT.

This clone was observed a few times. This chain uses TRBV2 with TRBJ2-2; TRBD1 matches 7 bases. V dropped 4 bases and J dropped 0; count of bases not matched to a gene: 5. CDR3 length equals 16 residues. From germline, CDR1 is SNHLY and CDR2 FYNNEI. The CDR3 nucleotides are TGTGCCAGCAGTGTACAGGGGATAACGAACACCGGGGAGCTGTTTTTT. This translates into CASSVQGITNTGELFF.

The chain combines TRBV4-2 with TRBJ2-3, with 13 positions matching TRBD2. Germline lookup yields CDR1 LGHNA and CDR2 YNFKEQ. V shed 3 bases and J 0 bases; nucleotides not matched to a gene: 0. This CDR3 is 16 amino acids long. In DNA, the CDR3 is TGTGCCAGCAGCCAGGGACTAGCGGGAAGCACAGATACGCAGTATTTT. Amino acid sequence: CASSQGLAGSTDTQYF.

This clone was picked up a small number of times. Within the sample, other DNA sequences also encode this same CDR3. J is TRBJ1-5 and V is TRBV30; 7 nucleotides line up with TRBD1. The CDR3 length is 13 residues. CDR1 and CDR2 from the germline V gene are GTSNPN and SVGIG (reference sequence). After removal of 3 bases from V and 4 bases from J, the junction contained 3 bases not matched to a gene. CDR3 loop: CAWSPTGNQPQHF. The CDR3 DNA follows: TGTGCCTGGAGCCCGACAGGGAATCAGCCCCAGCATTTT. Based on the CDR3 plus reference TRBV30 and TRBJ1-5, the full variable domain is SQTIHQWPATLVQPVGSPLSLECTVEGTSNPNLYWYRQAAGRGLQLLFYSVGIGQISSEVPQNLSASRPQDRQFILSSKKLLLSDSGFYLCAWSPTGNQPQHFGDGTRLSIL.

The V gene is TRBV11-2, the J gene TRBJ2-7; D remains unclear. CDR3 length: 12 amino acids. The germline V and J ends were trimmed by 1 base and 6 bases, with 7 bases remaining between them. Germline V CDR1 and CDR2: SGHAT, FQNNGV. The CDR3 region has the DNA TGTGCCAGCAGCTTAGGCGGCCGCGAGCAGTACTTC. It yields the protein CASSLGGREQYF.

The chain couples TRBV6-6 to TRBJ2-7; TRBD2 is a possible D gene (5 bases). The CDR3 spans 13 residues. Trimming left V 11 bases short and J 2 bases short, with 16 bases between. CDR1 is MNHNY, CDR2 SVGAGI, per germline (reference sequence). The CDR3 reads CAARVAGAYEQYF. DNA of the CDR3: TGTGCCGCCCGAGTTGCGGGCGCCTACGAGCAGTACTTC.

This clone was observed a few times. The CDR3 DNA sequence: TGTGCCAGTAGGACCCTGGTACAGGGACACACCGGGGAGCTGTTTTTT. It specifies CASRTLVQGHTGELFF. V and J are TRBV19 and TRBJ2-2; maybe TRBD1 (6 bases). CDR1 and CDR2 from the germline V gene are LNHDA and SQIVND (reference sequence). The CDR3 has 16 residues. The V end lost 6 bases, the J end lost 3 bases, and 17 bases lay between the germline ends.

The chain couples TRBV4-1 to TRBJ1-2; D may be TRBD1 (6 bases). Trimming removed 4 bases from V and 4 bases from J, with 16 bases in between. CDR3 length equals 15 residues. CDR1 and CDR2 (germline): MGHRA, YSYEKL. The CDR3 coding sequence is TGCGCCAGCAGCCGCACAACGGGGGGCTCCTATGGCTACACCTTC. It codes for CASSRTTGGSYGYTF.

The V call is TRBV19, the J call TRBJ2-6; D not resolved. V lost 7 bases to trimming and J lost 0 bases, with 7 bases between them. In germline, CDR1 is LNHDA, CDR2 SQIVND (reference sequence). The CDR3 extends over 14 amino acids. CDR3 in DNA: TGTGCCAGTATTGGGCGCTCTGGGGCCAACGTCCTGACTTTC. Translating it yields CASIGRSGANVLTF.

As to this clone: The identical CDR3 is also encoded by other nucleotide sequences in the sample. The gene calls are TRBV7-9 and TRBJ2-1, with TRBD2 identical over 7 bases. The CDR3 is 14 residues long. The V and J ends lost 1 base and 6 bases, in that order; junction bases with no gene match: 3. Germline CDR1 SEHNR, CDR2 FQNEAQ (reference sequence). In nucleotides, the CDR3 is TGTGCCAGCAGCTTAGGACTAGCTGTCAATGAGCAGTTCTTC. Translation gives CASSLGLAVNEQFF.

In its sample, this clone was seen a few times. DNA for the CDR3: TGTGCCAGCAGTTTGACAGCAGGCTACACCTTC. The encoded protein is CASSLTAGYTF. V and J are TRBV28 and TRBJ1-2, with D possibly matching TRBD1 (5 bases). V was cut by 3 bases and J by 8 bases, with 7 bases left in between. CDR1 and CDR2 (germline): MDHEN, SYDVKM. The CDR3 totals 11 residues.

This clone has just a few counts. The chain couples TRBV4-1 to TRBJ2-6, with 9 bases matching TRBD2. The CDR3 sequence is 18 residues long. J was trimmed by 4 bases and V by 1 base; bases with no gene match: 8. Germline V gives CDR1 MGHRA, CDR2 YSYEKL. The CDR3 region is CASSQGPSREGGANVLTF. CDR3 DNA sequence: TGCGCCAGCAGCCAAGGACCCTCGCGGGAGGGAGGGGCCAACGTCCTGACTTTC.

In DNA, the CDR3 is TGTGCCAGTAGAGCTGGGGACAGAATGAACACTGAAGCTTTCTTT. Encoded protein: CASRAGDRMNTEAFF. This rearrangement joins TRBV19 to TRBJ1-1; 7 positions agree with TRBD1. This CDR3 has 15 residues. Germline values: CDR1 LNHDA, CDR2 SQIVND (reference sequence). J was trimmed by 0 bases and V by 6 bases; bases with no gene match: 7.

The J gene is TRBJ1-2, the V gene TRBV7-9; a possible D gene is TRBD1 (5 bases). In germline, CDR1 is SEHNR, CDR2 FQNEAQ (reference sequence). Trimming stripped 2 bases from V and 6 bases from J, with 7 bases between. This CDR3 has 12 amino acids. The CDR3 sequence is CASSLLQDGYTF. CDR3 nucleotides: TGTGCCAGCAGCTTATTACAGGATGGCTACACCTTC.

The CDR3, as DNA: TGTGCCAGCAGACAAACAGGGAGTGCCTACACCTTC. Its translation is CASRQTGSAYTF. The V call is TRBV7-9, the J call TRBJ1-2; a weak D match, TRBD1 (6 bases). The CDR3 has 12 residues. V was shortened by 6 bases and J by 10 bases, with 15 bases between the two germline ends. Germline V CDR1 and CDR2: SEHNR, FQNEAQ (reference sequence).

This chain joins TRBV7-2 and TRBJ2-2; 10 bases agree with TRBD2. With 5 bases clipped from V and 0 bases from J, the junction kept 6 bases outside the gene matches. CDR1 is SGHTA and CDR2 is FQGNSA in the germline V gene. The CDR3 sequence is 17 residues long. The CDR3 loop reads CASSVGLAETNTGELFF. CDR3 nucleotide sequence: TGTGCCAGCAGCGTCGGACTAGCGGAGACGAACACCGGGGAGCTGTTTTTT.

The genes are TRBV10-3 and TRBJ2-1, with TRBD2 matching over 7 bases. The germline V gene encodes CDR1 ENHRY and CDR2 SYGVKD. V trimming: 10 bases; J trimming: 8 bases; junction bases outside the gene matches: 8. This CDR3 contains 12 residues. CDR3 sequence (DNA): TGTGCCACCTCGACGGGGAGGGATGAGCAGTTCTTC. It is translated as CATSTGRDEQFF.

The chain combines TRBV7-2 with TRBJ2-3; TRBD1 matches 8 bases. The CDR3 runs 15 residues. The germline CDR1 and CDR2 sequences are SGHTA and FQGNSA. Trimming at V came to 1 base and at J to 6 bases, leaving 6 bases not matched to a gene. The CDR3 region has the DNA TGTGCCAGCAGCTTAGTTGGACAGGGCCTCGATACGCAGTATTTT. Amino acid sequence: CASSLVGQGLDTQYF.

This clone was counted a few times. This sequence joins TRBV19 and TRBJ1-6, with D possibly being TRBD1 (5 bases). Germline lookup yields CDR1 LNHDA and CDR2 SQIVND (reference sequence). This CDR3 spans 14 amino acids. V lost 8 bases and J 10 bases, leaving 18 bases between the germline ends. The CDR3 spells CASSGERGRSPLHF. CDR3 in DNA: TGTGCCAGTTCCGGAGAAAGGGGAAGATCACCCCTCCACTTT.

The table lists this clone with a few counts. This chain connects TRBV7-2 to TRBJ2-5; D may be TRBD2 (5 bases). The CDR3 is 13 amino acids. V shed 3 bases and J shed 4 bases, with 9 bases lying between them. The germline CDR1 and CDR2 sequences are SGHTA and FQGNSA. The CDR3 DNA reads TGTGCCAGCAGCTTGGGGAGTATAGAGACCCAGTACTTC. It encodes CASSLGSIETQYF.

In this sample, this clone turned up a few times. The V gene is TRBV7-9, the J gene TRBJ2-5, with a weak D call TRBD1 (5 bases). With 7 bases removed from V and 5 bases from J, the gap between germline ends came to 17 bases. The CDR3 loop spans 14 amino acids. Per the germline V gene, CDR1 is SEHNR and CDR2 is FQNEAQ (reference sequence). CDR3 coding DNA: TGTGCCAGCACCGGGCCAGGGTCAGGGGAGACCCAGTACTTC. Its protein product is CASTGPGSGETQYF.